The clone carrying this TCR beta chain was counted at least ten times. Its target is unknown. The DNA ends 3 residues before the CDR3 does, and the rest of the CDR3 is filled in from the germline J gene. These data come from a study of T cell clonality in common variable immunodeficiency. This CDR3 is built from 11 residues. CDR1 SQVTM and CDR2 ANQGSEA come from the germline V gene. The V gene end was trimmed by 7 bases and the J gene end by 9 bases; junction bases not matched to a gene: 5. Equal genomic DNA amounts from CVID and control samples were sequenced. Sequenced by immunoSEQ multiplex PCR; TCRdb stores in-frame clones only, minus some. Sampling found about 26,000 clones, none seen once. Study conclusions and caveats: CVID subjects had higher TCRbeta clonality than healthy controls, most marked in about a third. Reportedly, TCR beta sequences from common variable immunodeficiency showed fewer deletions and N-nucleotide insertions.

The receptor's source is a human donor with common variable immunodeficiency. The sample taken for sequencing was peripheral blood mononuclear cells. V gene TRBV29-1 combines with J gene TRBJ2-1; TRBD1 aligns across 8 bases. CDR3 bases read: TGCAGCGGTTACAGGGGGACTGAG. Translation gives CSGYRGTE. The CDR3 in its entirety is CSGYRGTEQFF.